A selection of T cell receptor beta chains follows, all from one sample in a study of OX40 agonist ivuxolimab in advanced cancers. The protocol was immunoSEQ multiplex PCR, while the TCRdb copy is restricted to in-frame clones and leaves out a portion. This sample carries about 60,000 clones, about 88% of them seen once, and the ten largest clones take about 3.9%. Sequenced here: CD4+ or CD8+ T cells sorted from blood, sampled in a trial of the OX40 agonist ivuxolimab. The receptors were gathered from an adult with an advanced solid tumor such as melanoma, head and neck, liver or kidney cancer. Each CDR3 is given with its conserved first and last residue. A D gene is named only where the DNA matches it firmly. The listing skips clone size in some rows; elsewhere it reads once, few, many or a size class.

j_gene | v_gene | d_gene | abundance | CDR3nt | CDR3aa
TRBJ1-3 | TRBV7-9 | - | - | TGTGCCAGCAGCTTACTCTCGGGCTCTGGAAACACCATATATTTT | CASSLLSGSGNTIYF
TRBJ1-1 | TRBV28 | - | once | TGTGCCACAACTTATACGAACACTGAAGCTTTCTTT | CATTYTNTEAFF
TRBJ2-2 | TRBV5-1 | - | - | TGCGCCAGCACTCCGCGTAGTCAGAACACCGGGGAGCTGTTTTTT | CASTPRSQNTGELFF
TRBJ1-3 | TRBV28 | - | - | TGTGCCAGCAGTTTAACAGGGTATGGAAACACCATATATTTT | CASSLTGYGNTIYF
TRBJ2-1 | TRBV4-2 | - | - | TGTGCCAGCGTAAGTGCCGGGAATGAGCAGTTCTTC | CASVSAGNEQFF
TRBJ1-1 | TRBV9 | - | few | TGTGCCAGCAGCGTAGAATGGTACACTGAAGCTTTCTTT | CASSVEWYTEAFF
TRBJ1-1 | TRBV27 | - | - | TGTGCCAGCAGTACGGGAGCGGGGAACACTGAAGCTTTCTTT | CASSTGAGNTEAFF
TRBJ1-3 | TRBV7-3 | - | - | TGTGCCAGCAGCCCCATGGGGCAGGGCGAAAACACCATATATTTT | CASSPMGQGENTIYF
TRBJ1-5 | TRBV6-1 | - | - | TGTGCCAGCAGTGTAATTAGGGGGAGCAATCAGCCCCAGCATTTT | CASSVIRGSNQPQHF
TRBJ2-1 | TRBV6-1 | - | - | TGTGCCAGCAGTGAATTAAGCTCCTACAATGAGCAGTTCTTC | CASSELSSYNEQFF
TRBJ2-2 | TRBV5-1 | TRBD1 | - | TGCGCCAGCAGCGTCTCCGGGACAGGGAACACCGGGGAGCTGTTTTTT | CASSVSGTGNTGELFF
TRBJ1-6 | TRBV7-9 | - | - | TGTGCCAGCAGCTTAGTAGGTGGGGCAAGAAATAATTCACCCCTCCACTTT | CASSLVGGARNNSPLHF
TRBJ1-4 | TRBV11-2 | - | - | TGTGCCAGCAGAGTGGGGGGGGCCCGTAATGAAAAACTGTTTTTT | CASRVGGARNEKLFF
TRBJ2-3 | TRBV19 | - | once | TGTGCCAGTAGTATAGCGACAGATACTCGCACAGATACGCAGTATTTT | CASSIATDTRTDTQYF
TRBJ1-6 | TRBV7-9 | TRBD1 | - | TGTGCCAGCAGCTCTGAGGGGGCGCGACCACCCCTCCACTTT | CASSSEGARPPLHF
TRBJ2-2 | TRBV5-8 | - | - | TGTGCCAGCAGCTTATTTAATGGCGGGGAGCTGTTTTTT | CASSLFNGGELFF
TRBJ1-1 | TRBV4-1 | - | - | TGCGCCAGCAGCCAAGAACGGGGGCCTGAAGCTTTCTTT | CASSQERGPEAFF
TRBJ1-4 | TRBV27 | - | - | TGTGCCAGCAGTTTTTCGGGGTTACAGGAAAAACTGTTTTTT | CASSFSGLQEKLFF
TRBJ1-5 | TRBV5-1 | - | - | TGCGCCAGCAGCCCCGATCAGCCCCAGCATTTT | CASSPDQPQHF
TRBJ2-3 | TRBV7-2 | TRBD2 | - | TGTGCCAGCAGCTTCTTAGCGGGGGTAAGCACAGATACGCAGTATTTT | CASSFLAGVSTDTQYF
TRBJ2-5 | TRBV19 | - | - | TGTGCCAGTACCAGAGAAGGCCAAGAGACCCAGTACTTC | CASTREGQETQYF
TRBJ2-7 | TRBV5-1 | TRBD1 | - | TGCGCCAGCAGCTCGAACAGGGGGTCCGACGAGCAGTACTTC | CASSSNRGSDEQYF
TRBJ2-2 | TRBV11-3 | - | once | TGTGCCAGCAGCTTAGTTACTGCGAACACCGGGGAGCTGTTTTTT | CASSLVTANTGELFF
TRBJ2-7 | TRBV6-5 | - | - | TGTGCCAGCAGGACCCAACAAAAGTACGAGCAGTACTTC | CASRTQQKYEQYF
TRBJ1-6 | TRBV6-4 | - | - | TGTGCCAGCAGGGGGGACGATAATTCACCCCTCCACTTT | CASRGDDNSPLHF
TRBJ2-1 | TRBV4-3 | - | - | TGCGCCAGCAGCCAAGTCTGGACGCCCTACAATGAGCAGTTCTTC | CASSQVWTPYNEQFF
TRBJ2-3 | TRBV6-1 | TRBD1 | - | TGTGCCAGCAGTCAAAGGGACAGGCCTTTAGATACGCAGTATTTT | CASSQRDRPLDTQYF
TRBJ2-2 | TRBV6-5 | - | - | TGTGCCAGCAGTGGAGACAGGTTTACCGGGGAGCTGTTTTTT | CASSGDRFTGELFF
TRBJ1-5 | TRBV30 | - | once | TGTGCCTGGGGTTCGGGGGGGAGCAATCAGCCCCAGCATTTT | CAWGSGGSNQPQHF
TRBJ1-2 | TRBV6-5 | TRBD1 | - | TGTGCCAGCCGAAATCGGACAGGGGGCGATGGCTACACCTTC | CASRNRTGGDGYTF
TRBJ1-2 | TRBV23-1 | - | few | TGCGCCAGCAGTCCATTCTTCGGACCGGGGGTTGGCTACACCTTC | CASSPFFGPGVGYTF
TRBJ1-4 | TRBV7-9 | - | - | TGTGCCAGCAGCTCGGGTATTGCAACTAATGAAAAACTGTTTTTT | CASSSGIATNEKLFF
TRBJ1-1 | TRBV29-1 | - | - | TGCAGCGTTGCGGTCCGATCACCGAACACTGAAGCTTTCTTT | CSVAVRSPNTEAFF
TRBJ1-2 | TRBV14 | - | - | TGTGCCAGCAGCCAAGTTGGACGGACCTATGGCTACACCTTC | CASSQVGRTYGYTF
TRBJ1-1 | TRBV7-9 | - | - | TGTGCCAGCAGCTTTAGCGTTGGCACTGAAGCTTTCTTT | CASSFSVGTEAFF
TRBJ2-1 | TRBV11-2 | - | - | TGTGCCAGCAGCTTAGAATTGGTCAGGGGGGGGCAGTTCTTC | CASSLELVRGGQFF
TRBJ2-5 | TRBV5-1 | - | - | TGCGCCAGCAGCTTGGACGACGAGGGGATCCAGTACTTC | CASSLDDEGIQYF
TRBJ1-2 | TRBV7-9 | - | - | TGTGCCAGCAGCTTAGGGGGGGCCACCCGGAAAGGCTACACCTTC | CASSLGGATRKGYTF
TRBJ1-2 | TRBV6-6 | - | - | TGTGCCAGCGCAGGGAACTATGGCTACACCTTC | CASAGNYGYTF
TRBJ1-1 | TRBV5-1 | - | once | TGCGCCAGCGCGGACCGCCGGATGAACACTGAAGCTTTCTTT | CASADRRMNTEAFF
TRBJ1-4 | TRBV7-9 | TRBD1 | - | TGTGCCAGCAGCCTCGGACAGGGTAATGAAAAACTGTTTTTT | CASSLGQGNEKLFF
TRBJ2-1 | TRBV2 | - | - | TGTGCCAGCAGTGAGGTTCGGGGGAACAATGAGCAGTTCTTC | CASSEVRGNNEQFF
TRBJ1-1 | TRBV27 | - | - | TGTGCCAGCAGTCTCCTGAGCGGGACTGAAGCTTTCTTT | CASSLLSGTEAFF
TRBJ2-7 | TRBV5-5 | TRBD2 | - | TGTGCCAGCAGCTTGGGACTAGCGGCCTCCTACGAGCAGTACTTC | CASSLGLAASYEQYF
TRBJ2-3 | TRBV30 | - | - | TGTGCCTGCACCGTTTCTACAGGGACAGATACGCAGTATTTT | CACTVSTGTDTQYF
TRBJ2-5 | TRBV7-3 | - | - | TGTGCCAGCAGCCTTGGGGGACTCCCGAGGGAGACCCAGTACTTC | CASSLGGLPRETQYF
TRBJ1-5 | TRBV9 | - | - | TGTGCCAGCAGCGTAGAAGCAGGGGGCAATCAGCCCCAGCATTTT | CASSVEAGGNQPQHF
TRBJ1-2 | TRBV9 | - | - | TGTGCCAGCAGCGTAGCTACGAAGGGGGGCTATGGCTACACCTTC | CASSVATKGGYGYTF
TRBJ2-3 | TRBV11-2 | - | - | TGTGCCAGCAGCTTAGCAGATACGCAGTATTTT | CASSLADTQYF
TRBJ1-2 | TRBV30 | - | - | TGTGCCTGGAGTGTACTGTACGGCTACACCTTC | CAWSVLYGYTF
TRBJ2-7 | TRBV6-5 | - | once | TGTGCCAGCAGCGTCCCGGGTGGCTACGAGCAGTACTTC | CASSVPGGYEQYF
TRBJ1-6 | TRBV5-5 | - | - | TGTGCCAGCAGCCAAGGACCTGATAGGGCCCTCTATAATTCACCCCTCCACTTT | CASSQGPDRALYNSPLHF
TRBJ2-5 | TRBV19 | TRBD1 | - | TGTGCCAGTAGTAGAGAAGGGGGCGCAGGGGTAGAGACCCAGTACTTC | CASSREGGAGVETQYF
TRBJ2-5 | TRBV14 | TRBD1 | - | TGTGCCAGCAGCCAGGACAGGACGGTGTGGTACCAAGAGACCCAGTACTTC | CASSQDRTVWYQETQYF